Sequencing of this TCR beta chain was carried out in a study of blood T cells in healthy people across ages. Findings and limits, study-wide: Long-lived donors had more naive CD4+ cells and higher diversity than aged donors.

The sample holds one count of this clonotype. Its specificity is not known. Through a sample-barcoded 5' primer and a J-beta primer mix, a second PCR was run for 7 to 11 cycles. A tag from a template-switch adaptor with 12 random nucleotides marked each cDNA molecule. Researchers report that each sample yielded at least 2.5 million CDR3-containing paired-end reads. TCRdb called the 5' RACE reads again in MiXCR, with one record for every CDR3 protein. The table records about 780,000 distinct CDR3 sequences, 46% of them present only once. Donation came from healthy Caucasian individuals in Russia who were aged 6 to 90. The sequenced sample consisted of blood. This sequence was found in an elderly man in good health.

DNA for the CDR3: TGTGCCAGCAGTTTATACGGCGCCACACCTGGGGCCAACGTCCTGACTTTC. It codes for CASSLYGATPGANVLTF. The V call is TRBV12-3 or TRBV12-4, the J call TRBJ2-6; D gene uncertain. Between the trimmed V and J ends, which lost 2 bases and 2 bases, there was a span of 13 bases. The CDR3 totals 17 residues.